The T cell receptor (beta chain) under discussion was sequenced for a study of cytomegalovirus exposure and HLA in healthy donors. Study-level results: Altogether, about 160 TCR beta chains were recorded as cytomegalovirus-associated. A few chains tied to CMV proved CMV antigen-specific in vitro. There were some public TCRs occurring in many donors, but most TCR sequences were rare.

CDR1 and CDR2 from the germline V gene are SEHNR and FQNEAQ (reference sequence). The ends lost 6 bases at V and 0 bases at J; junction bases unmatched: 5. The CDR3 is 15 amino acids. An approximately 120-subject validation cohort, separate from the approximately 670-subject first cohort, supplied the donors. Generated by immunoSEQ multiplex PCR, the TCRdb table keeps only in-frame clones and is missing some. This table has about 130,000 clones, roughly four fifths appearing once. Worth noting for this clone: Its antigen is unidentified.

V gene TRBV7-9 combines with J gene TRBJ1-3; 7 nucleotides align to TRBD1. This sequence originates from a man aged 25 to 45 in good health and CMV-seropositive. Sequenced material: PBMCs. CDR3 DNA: TGTGCCAGCAGTTCAGACAGGGTCTCTGGAAACACCATATATTTT. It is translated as CASSSDRVSGNTIYF.